One and the same sample provided the 26 T cell receptor beta chains below, sequenced in a study of response to subunit inactivated influenza vaccine. TCRdb independently ran MiXCR on the RT-PCR reads; one entry per CDR3 protein. Among fewer than 700,000 distinct CDR3 sequences listed, 13% were seen once. Material: PBMCs from blood, obtained about 40 days after vaccination. The receptors here all came from a man aged 50 or older who received an inactivated influenza vaccine.

This clonotype was observed many times. V usage is TRBV15 and J usage is TRBJ1-4; D is unresolved. With 0 bases removed from V and 7 bases from J, the gap between germline ends came to 6 bases. The CDR3 is 13 amino acids. Per the germline V gene, CDR1 is LNHNV and CDR2 is YYDKDF (reference sequence). The CDR3 spells CATSRDLGEKLFF. CDR3 sequence (DNA): TGTGCCACCAGCAGAGATCTGGGTGAAAAACTGTTTTTT.

This clonotype was seen only a few times. The V and J genes are TRBV5-1 and TRBJ2-5; D is uncertain. There are 15 residues in the CDR3. Trimming stripped 0 bases from V and 3 bases from J, with 12 bases between. The germline CDR1 and CDR2 sequences are SGHRS and YFSETQ. The CDR3 sequence is CASSLGASGKETQYF. For the CDR3, the DNA is TGCGCCAGCAGCTTGGGGGCGTCGGGTAAAGAGACCCAGTACTTC.

This clonotype was counted at least ten times. The gene calls are TRBV20-1 and TRBJ2-7, with TRBD1 matching over 9 bases. This CDR3 contains 11 residues. Germline loops: CDR1 DFQATT, CDR2 SNEGSKA (reference sequence). CDR3 loop: CSQQQGAEQYF. The CDR3 DNA is TGCAGCCAACAACAGGGGGCCGAGCAGTACTTC.

The chain combines TRBV5-4 with TRBJ2-5; D gene ambiguous. The CDR3 runs 11 residues. Germline assignment: CDR1 SGHNT and CDR2 YYREEE (reference sequence). Trimming shortened V by 3 bases and J by 5 bases, and 5 bases separated the two germline ends. The CDR3 reads CASSYEETQYF. Here the CDR3 DNA reads TGTGCCAGCAGCTATGAGGAGACCCAGTACTTC.

This clonotype was counted ten times or more. The chain carries TRBV12-3 or TRBV12-4 and TRBJ2-1; D remains unclear. This CDR3 has 14 amino acids. V was cut by 3 bases and J by 6 bases, with 12 bases left in between. The CDR3 bases are TGTGCCAGCAGTTTTACGGCCACGGGCAATGAGCAGTTCTTC. Its protein is CASSFTATGNEQFF.

This clonotype appeared a few times. The chain links TRBV7-9 to TRBJ2-1, with a tentative D call TRBD2 (5 bases). The CDR3 loop spans 14 amino acids. Trimming removed 4 bases at V and 7 bases at J, with 14 bases between. Germline V gene data show CDR1 as SEHNR and CDR2 as FQNEAQ (reference sequence). The CDR3 protein is CASSSSSSGNEQFF. The DNA for the CDR3 is TGTGCCAGCAGCTCCTCTAGCTCTGGTAATGAGCAGTTCTTC. The full variable domain, in which reference TRBV7-9 and TRBJ2-1 provide the parts outside the CDR3, is DTGVSQNPRHKITKRGQNVTFRCDPISEHNRLYWYRQTLGQGPEFLTYFQNEAQLEKSRLLSDRFSAERPKGSFSTLEIQRTEQGDSAMYLCASSSSSSGNEQFFGPGTRLTVL.

This sequence joins TRBV5-1 and TRBJ2-7; TRBD1 matches at 9 bases. Germline-derived CDR1 and CDR2 are SGHRS and YFSETQ. J was trimmed by 6 bases and V by 3 bases; bases with no gene match: 10. The CDR3 has 15 amino acids. In DNA form, the CDR3 reads TGCGCCAGCAGCTATGGGGACAGGGTAGGGGGCGAGCAGTACTTC. Its protein product is CASSYGDRVGGEQYF.

This clonotype was counted only a few times. CDR3 protein: CASSQVRDQETQYF. The CDR3 coding sequence is TGCGCCAGCAGCCAAGTCCGGGACCAAGAGACCCAGTACTTC. The V gene is TRBV4-1, the J gene TRBJ2-5; the D is unclear. The length of the CDR3 is 14 residues. CDR1 MGHRA and CDR2 YSYEKL come from the germline V gene. The ends were cut back, 1 base at V and 0 bases at J, with 6 bases in the middle.

This clonotype was found many times. The chain is built from TRBV20-1 and TRBJ2-3; 8 bases match TRBD2. The CDR3 runs to 16 residues. Looked up from germline, CDR1 is DFQATT and CDR2 is SNEGSKA (reference sequence). V was pared by 1 base and J by 4 bases, with 10 bases of the junction left unmatched. CDR3 protein: CSARGSREGRPDTQYF. CDR3 DNA sequence: TGCAGTGCTAGAGGTTCCCGGGAGGGCCGTCCAGATACGCAGTATTTT.

This chain joins TRBV7-2 and TRBJ2-7; a weak D match, TRBD1 (6 bases). Germline CDR1 is SGHTA and CDR2 is FQGNSA. The CDR3 consists of 15 residues. V lost 5 bases and J lost 3, with 17 bases in between. CDR3 amino acids: CASSQDAGTYYEQYF. CDR3 bases: TGTGCCAGCAGCCAAGACGCCGGGACATACTACGAGCAGTACTTC.

This clonotype appeared many times. The rearrangement uses TRBV12-3 or TRBV12-4 and TRBJ2-1, with D perhaps matching TRBD1 (6 bases). This CDR3 region has 14 residues. V lost 3 bases to trimming and J lost 4 bases, with 10 bases between them. The CDR3, as DNA: TGTGCCAGCAGTTTCGGGACAATATACAATGAGCAGTTCTTC. It specifies CASSFGTIYNEQFF.

The chain uses TRBV12-3 or TRBV12-4 and TRBJ2-3; D not certain. Between the trimmed V and J ends, which lost 0 bases and 6 bases, there was a span of 10 bases. The CDR3 is 14 amino acids. CDR3: CASSLADPSDTQYF. The CDR3 nucleotides are TGTGCCAGCAGTTTAGCGGACCCGTCGGATACGCAGTATTTT.

The rearrangement joins TRBV5-5 to TRBJ1-5, with 11 bases that match TRBD1. V lost 3 bases to trimming and J lost 6 bases; unmatched junction nucleotides: 5. The CDR3 spans 15 residues. Germline V gene sequence: CDR1 SGHKS, CDR2 YYEKEE (reference sequence). CDR3 residues: CASSSGQGASQPQHF. The DNA for the CDR3 is TGTGCCAGCAGCTCCGGACAGGGGGCGTCTCAGCCCCAGCATTTT.

The table lists this clonotype with a few counts. The genes are TRBV7-2 and TRBJ2-7, with TRBD1 matching 9 bases. The CDR3 has 16 amino acids. CDR1 is SGHTA and CDR2 is FQGNSA in the germline V gene. The ends lost 5 bases at V and 3 bases at J; junction bases unmatched: 11. The CDR3 coding sequence is TGTGCCAGCAGCCACGGCAGGGACAGGGCGTACTACGAGCAGTACTTC. Protein sequence: CASSHGRDRAYYEQYF.

The chain has TRBV11-2 and TRBJ2-5, with 8 bases that match TRBD2. The CDR3 consists of 15 residues. J was trimmed by 5 bases and V by 1 base; bases with no gene match: 6. CDR1 SGHAT and CDR2 FQNNGV come from the germline V gene. The CDR3 region is CASSLGLARGETQYF. In DNA form, the CDR3 reads TGTGCCAGCAGCTTAGGACTAGCGAGAGGGGAGACCCAGTACTTC. The complete variable domain, with remaining parts taken from reference TRBV11-2 and TRBJ2-5, reads EAGVAQSPRYKIIEKRQSVAFWCNPISGHATLYWYQQILGQGPKLLIQFQNNGVVDDSQLPKDRFSAERLKGVDSTLKIQPAKLEDSAVYLCASSLGLARGETQYFGPGTRLLVL.

This clonotype was picked up a small number of times. The chain couples TRBV20-1 to TRBJ2-2; tentative D call: TRBD1 (6 bases). This CDR3 region has 14 residues. Germline V gives CDR1 DFQATT, CDR2 SNEGSKA (reference sequence). The germline V and J ends were trimmed by 3 bases and 5 bases, with 13 bases remaining between them. Written as DNA, the CDR3 is TGCAGTGCTAGTTTGGGGGCGAGGACCGGGGAGCTGTTTTTT. Encoded protein: CSASLGARTGELFF.

The genes are TRBV12-3 or TRBV12-4 and TRBJ2-2; 9 bases line up with TRBD2. The V and J ends lost 5 bases and 3 bases, in that order; junction bases with no gene match: 10. The CDR3 has 17 residues. The CDR3 DNA follows: TGTGCCAGCAGTCCCTTAGCGGGGGCCCCACACACCGGGGAGCTGTTTTTT. Its protein is CASSPLAGAPHTGELFF.

This clonotype has more than one count but fewer than ten. The rearrangement links TRBV7-9 to TRBJ2-7; weak D call: TRBD2 (6 bases). Looked up from germline, CDR1 is SEHNR and CDR2 is FQNEAQ (reference sequence). The V and J ends lost 5 bases and 9 bases respectively, with 20 bases between them. The CDR3 contains 14 residues. The CDR3 protein is CASSPLGAPGVQYF. The CDR3 nucleotides read TGTGCCAGCAGCCCTTTAGGGGCGCCGGGGGTGCAGTACTTC.

The rearrangement joins TRBV20-1 to TRBJ1-1; 7 positions agree with TRBD1. The CDR3 runs to 15 residues. Germline V lookup: CDR1 DFQATT, CDR2 SNEGSKA (reference sequence). Unmatched junction bases numbered 9, after V lost 5 bases and J lost 0 bases. CDR3 coding DNA: TGCAGTGCTCCCCCCTCGGGACAGTTGAACACTGAAGCTTTCTTT. Residues: CSAPPSGQLNTEAFF.

A note on this clonotype: Just one base apart from a much larger clone, this may be a read error. The chain carries TRBV10-3 and TRBJ2-5; D gene ambiguous. Germline CDR1 reads ENHRY; CDR2 reads SYGVKD. This CDR3 is 12 amino acids long. CDR3 sequence: CAISSSSETQSF. The CDR3 DNA sequence: TGTGCCATCAGTTCCTCGTCTGAGACCCAGTCCTTC.

This clonotype was detected only a few times. The chain carries TRBV7-9 and TRBJ2-7; D not resolved. From germline, CDR1 is SEHNR and CDR2 FQNEAQ (reference sequence). The V end was cut by 6 bases, the J end by 6 bases, with 21 bases between. The CDR3 is 15 amino acids. CDR3 loop: CASRTDRNPKSEQYF. The CDR3 DNA is TGTGCCAGCAGAACGGATAGGAATCCAAAGAGCGAGCAGTACTTC.

J is TRBJ2-7 and V is TRBV4-1; 7 nucleotides match TRBD2. Germline V CDR1 and CDR2: MGHRA, YSYEKL. The CDR3 spans 12 residues. V was clipped by 3 bases and J by 9 bases; unmatched bases: 5. CDR3 DNA: TGCGCCAGCAGCCAGCTCGGGGGGTCGCAGTACTTC. It specifies CASSQLGGSQYF.

This clonotype was observed a handful of times. The chain joins TRBV4-2 to TRBJ2-2, with D unclear. The CDR3 runs to 15 residues. CDR1 and CDR2 from the germline V gene are LGHNA and YNFKEQ. The ends were cut back, 1 base at V and 4 bases at J, with 10 bases in the middle. The CDR3 spells CASSQGGFRTGELFF. In nucleotides, the CDR3 is TGTGCCAGCAGCCAAGGGGGATTTCGCACCGGGGAGCTGTTTTTT.

This clonotype has only a few counts. The chain carries TRBV5-5 and TRBJ2-5; either TRBD1 or TRBD2 may supply D (5 bases each). Trimming stripped 0 bases from V and 3 bases from J, with 12 bases between. CDR3 length: 15 residues. Germline lookup yields CDR1 SGHKS and CDR2 YYEKEE (reference sequence). CDR3 amino acids: CASSLGGSGKETQYF. In DNA form, the CDR3 reads TGTGCCAGCAGCTTGGGGGGGTCGGGGAAAGAGACCCAGTACTTC.

This clonotype occurred a few times. V and J are TRBV4-1 and TRBJ2-1; D uncertain. CDR3 length: 15 residues. Germline CDR1 reads MGHRA; CDR2 reads YSYEKL. V lost 1 base, J lost 5 bases, and 12 bases lay in between. CDR3 residues: CASSQGAFGNNEQFF. In DNA form, the CDR3 reads TGCGCCAGCAGCCAAGGGGCGTTTGGCAACAATGAGCAGTTCTTC.

This chain connects TRBV12-3 or TRBV12-4 to TRBJ2-7; D is perhaps TRBD1 or TRBD2 (5 bases each). The ends were cut back, 7 bases at V and 0 bases at J, with 10 bases in the middle. The CDR3 is 13 amino acids. The CDR3: CASTRGTSYEQYF. The CDR3 DNA reads as TGTGCCAGCACGAGGGGCACCTCCTACGAGCAGTACTTC.